This is a list of T cell receptor beta chains from one sample in a study of cytomegalovirus exposure and HLA in healthy donors. The table came from immunoSEQ multiplex PCR; TCRdb's copy has only in-frame clones and leaves some out. The profile shows about 140,000 clones, roughly 75% of them singletons. Material: PBMCs. These receptors all come from a man aged 40-49 years in good health and CMV-seropositive. CDR3s include the opening cysteine and the closing phenylalanine or tryptophan. A D gene is named only where the DNA matches it firmly. Clone size is given for some rows only: seen once, a few or many times, or a class if the clone is expanded.

V	size	D	J	CDR3	DNA
TRBV7-2	-	TRBD1	TRBJ1-3	CASTQGQGAGNTIYF	TGTGCCAGCACCCAGGGACAGGGGGCCGGAAACACCATATATTTT
TRBV15	-	TRBD1	TRBJ1-1	CATSRRTGVNTEAFF	TGTGCCACCAGCAGACGGACAGGGGTTAACACTGAAGCTTTCTTT
TRBV7-2	-	-	TRBJ1-3	CASSLPGQRSSGNTIYF	TGTGCCAGCAGCTTACCTGGGCAGCGGAGCTCTGGAAACACCATATATTTT
TRBV4-1	-	-	TRBJ2-3	CASSQDRGRGADTQYF	TGCGCCAGCAGCCAAGATAGGGGGCGGGGCGCAGATACGCAGTATTTT
TRBV6-6	-	TRBD1	TRBJ2-5	CASSYEGGETQYF	TGTGCCAGCAGTTATGAAGGGGGCGAGACCCAGTACTTC
TRBV7-8	-	TRBD2	TRBJ2-1	CASRGTSGISSYNEQFF	TGTGCCAGCCGCGGGACTAGCGGGATCAGCTCCTACAATGAGCAGTTCTTC
TRBV29-1	-	-	TRBJ1-1	CSVEGVAGGAEAFF	TGCAGCGTTGAAGGGGTTGCGGGGGGCGCGGAAGCTTTCTTT
TRBV2	once	TRBD2	TRBJ2-1	CASRWTSGNYEQFF	TGTGCCAGCAGATGGACTAGCGGGAACTATGAGCAGTTCTTC
TRBV6-1	-	TRBD1	TRBJ2-7	CASSLGTGLPYEQYF	TGTGCCAGCAGTCTGGGGACAGGGCTTCCGTACGAGCAGTACTTC
TRBV9	-	-	TRBJ1-2	CASSVDGTGYGYTF	TGTGCCAGCAGCGTAGATGGCACAGGCTATGGCTACACCTTC
TRBV28	-	-	TRBJ2-7	CASSLVVPEARLPRTYEQYF	TGTGCCAGCAGTTTAGTAGTCCCCGAAGCCCGACTACCCCGAACCTACGAGCAGTACTTC
TRBV5-8	-	TRBD1	TRBJ2-2	CASSFRGQGSTGELFF	TGTGCCAGCAGCTTTCGAGGACAGGGTTCCACCGGGGAGCTGTTTTTT
TRBV19	few	-	TRBJ1-1	CASTTQATEAFF	TGTGCCAGTACCACCCAAGCGACTGAAGCTTTCTTT
TRBV12-5	-	TRBD1	TRBJ1-1	CASGLVISGTGTEAFF	TGTGCTAGTGGTTTGGTAATAAGTGGGACAGGGACTGAAGCTTTCTTT
TRBV4-1	-	-	TRBJ1-1	CASSRDTQGTEAFF	TGCGCCAGCAGCCGGGACACTCAGGGCACTGAAGCTTTCTTT
TRBV28	-	TRBD1	TRBJ1-2	CASSTTGGNYGYTF	TGTGCCAGCAGCACGACAGGGGGAAACTATGGCTACACCTTC
TRBV5-6	-	TRBD2	TRBJ2-7	CASSLRTSGYSSYEQYF	TGTGCCAGCAGCCTAAGGACTAGCGGTTACAGCTCCTACGAGCAGTACTTC
TRBV27	-	-	TRBJ1-2	CASSLSLTAYGYTF	TGTGCCAGCAGTTTATCGCTGACAGCCTATGGCTACACCTTC
TRBV30	-	-	TRBJ2-2	CAWSLNMANTGELFF	TGTGCCTGGAGTTTAAACATGGCGAACACCGGGGAGCTGTTTTTT
TRBV5-6	-	TRBD1	TRBJ1-1	CASSFLDRGLPEAFF	TGTGCCAGCAGCTTTCTTGACAGGGGATTACCTGAAGCTTTCTTT
TRBV4-1	-	TRBD2	TRBJ2-1	CASSPLAGGSYNEQFF	TGCGCCAGCAGCCCTTTAGCGGGGGGCTCCTACAATGAGCAGTTCTTC
TRBV19	-	TRBD1	TRBJ1-1	CASSWDRGNTEAFF	TGTGCCAGTAGTTGGGACAGGGGGAACACTGAAGCTTTCTTT
TRBV30	-	TRBD2	TRBJ2-1	CAWSVTSGRNEQFF	TGTGCCTGGAGTGTAACTAGCGGGAGAAATGAGCAGTTCTTC
TRBV4-2	-	-	TRBJ2-7	CASSSRRGSWEQYF	TGTGCCAGCAGCTCACGACGGGGGAGTTGGGAGCAGTACTTC
TRBV5-4	-	-	TRBJ2-3	CASSPGPGPSTDTQYF	TGTGCCAGCAGCCCCGGTCCGGGTCCTAGCACAGATACGCAGTATTTT